The 9 T cell receptor beta chains in this list originate from one sample, sequenced in a study of blood T cell repertoires in COVID-19. Measured with immunoSEQ multiplex PCR; TCRdb has only the in-frame clones, and not every one. The sample consists of fewer than 450,000 clones, about nine tenths of them appearing once. Sequencing input: peripheral blood. The source is a woman in her forties or fifties with COVID-19, enrolled during active disease.

This chain uses TRBV19 with TRBJ1-3; D possibly corresponds to TRBD1 (6 bases). Between the trimmed V and J ends, which lost 10 bases and 2 bases, there was a span of 21 bases. The germline gives CDR1 LNHDA, CDR2 SQIVND (reference sequence). This CDR3 comprises 16 residues. The CDR3 protein is CATDPIGAGAGNTIYF. CDR3 bases: TGTGCCACCGACCCGATCGGGGCAGGGGCTGGAAACACCATATATTTT.

In this sample, this clone turned up a few times. V and J are TRBV5-4 and TRBJ2-5, with 11 bases aligning to TRBD2. The V and J ends lost 3 bases and 4 bases, in that order; junction bases with no gene match: 2. Per germline, CDR1 SGHNT and CDR2 YYREEE (reference sequence). The CDR3 runs to 14 residues. CDR3 nucleotide sequence: TGTGCCAGCAGCTCACTAGCGGGGGCAGAGACCCAGTACTTC. This translates into CASSSLAGAETQYF. The complete variable domain, with remaining parts taken from reference TRBV5-4 and TRBJ2-5, reads ETGVTQSPTHLIKTRGQQVTLRCSSQSGHNTVSWYQQALGQGPQFIFQYYREEENGRGNFPPRFSGLQFPNYSSELNVNALELDDSALYLCASSSLAGAETQYFGPGTRLLVL.

The chain couples TRBV9 to TRBJ2-7, with 9 bases lining up with TRBD1. The CDR3 spans 16 residues. Germline CDR1 SGDLS, CDR2 YYNGEE. V dropped 2 bases and J dropped 5; count of bases not matched to a gene: 11. The CDR3: CASSVSVGTGPHEQYF. The CDR3 coding sequence is TGTGCCAGCAGCGTTTCCGTCGGGACAGGGCCTCACGAGCAGTACTTC.

V and J are TRBV20-1 and TRBJ1-1; the D gene is possibly TRBD1 (6 bases). V was trimmed by 3 bases and J by 5 bases, leaving 13 bases between them. This CDR3 contains 13 residues. Per germline, CDR1 DFQATT and CDR2 SNEGSKA (reference sequence). The CDR3 bases are TGCAGTGCTAGTCTGGACAGAGGGACTGAAGCTTTCTTT. It translates to CSASLDRGTEAFF.

The genes are TRBV5-1 and TRBJ1-4; tentatively, D is TRBD1 (6 bases). Trimming removed 4 bases at V and 5 bases at J, with 9 bases between. Germline V gene lookup returns CDR1 SGHRS and CDR2 YFSETQ. The CDR3 runs to 13 residues. CDR3 loop: CASSLDSNEKLFF. Written as DNA, the CDR3 is TGCGCCAGCAGCCTGGACAGCAATGAAAAACTGTTTTTT.

V usage is TRBV19 and J usage is TRBJ2-1; TRBD1 matches at 11 bases. The germline V gene encodes CDR1 LNHDA and CDR2 SQIVND (reference sequence). The CDR3 loop spans 15 amino acids. Trimming cost V 10 bases and J 1 base; bases outside gene matches: 6. CDR3 loop: CATRDRGGSYNEQFF. CDR3 coding DNA: TGTGCCACGAGGGACAGGGGGGGATCCTACAATGAGCAGTTCTTC.

V and J are TRBV25-1 and TRBJ1-2, with D unresolved. Trimming shortened V by 3 bases and J by 4 bases, and 12 bases separated the two germline ends. This CDR3 is built from 14 residues. From germline, CDR1 is MGHDK and CDR2 SYGVNS. CDR3 bases: TGTGCCAGCAGTGAGACCCCGGCGGCCTATGGCTACACCTTC. The encoded protein is CASSETPAAYGYTF.

This chain uses TRBV9 with TRBJ1-1, with no clear D. V was shortened by 4 bases and J by 3 bases, with 19 bases between the two germline ends. The CDR3 length is 16 residues. In germline, CDR1 is SGDLS, CDR2 YYNGEE. Here the CDR3 reads CASSPRLVGRDTEAFF. The CDR3 DNA sequence: TGTGCCAGCAGCCCACGACTGGTAGGGAGGGACACTGAAGCTTTCTTT.

The genes are TRBV5-4 and TRBJ2-7; tentatively, D is TRBD2 (6 bases). Trimming stripped 0 bases from V and 9 bases from J, with 22 bases between. The CDR3 loop spans 16 amino acids. Germline CDR1 and CDR2: SGHNT and YYREEE (reference sequence). The DNA of the CDR3 is TGTGCCAGCAGCTTGGACGGGACTCCGTATGATCACGGGCAGTACTTC. This encodes CASSLDGTPYDHGQYF.